A single sample is the source of the 11 T cell receptor beta chains below, sequenced in a study of blood T cell repertoires in COVID-19. Assay: immunoSEQ multiplex PCR; the TCRdb copy retains only in-frame clones and omits some. Seen here are about 180,000 clones, approximately 80% observed once, and the top ten hold less than 3%. Sequencing was carried out using peripheral blood. The origin of the receptors is a woman in her fifties or sixties with acute or convalescent COVID-19.

V gene TRBV7-2 combines with J gene TRBJ1-2, with 8 bases fitting TRBD1. Germline assignment: CDR1 SGHTA and CDR2 FQGNSA. V was clipped by 4 bases and J by 2 bases; unmatched bases: 3. The CDR3 runs 14 residues. The CDR3 nucleotides are TGTGCCAGCAGCTACCAGGGGGCGAACTATGGCTACACCTTC. As protein: CASSYQGANYGYTF.

J is TRBJ1-3 and V is TRBV29-1; D may be TRBD1 (5 bases). This CDR3 has 16 residues. The V gene's germline CDR1 is SQVTM and CDR2 ANQGSEA. V lost 4 bases and J lost 0, with 16 bases in between. CDR3 loop: CSVVELVGGSGNTIYF. The DNA of the CDR3 is TGCAGCGTTGTAGAGCTGGTCGGGGGCTCTGGAAACACCATATATTTT.

This clone came up a few times. The V and J genes are TRBV6-2 or TRBV6-3 and TRBJ1-1, with D possibly TRBD1 on 5 matching bases. Germline V CDR1 and CDR2: MNHEY, SVGEGT. There are 13 residues in the CDR3. Trimming stripped 6 bases from V and 4 bases from J, with 12 bases between. Here the CDR3 DNA reads TGTGCCAGCAGCCTCGGGGGGAGCACTGAAGCTTTCTTT. Amino acid sequence: CASSLGGSTEAFF.

This clone came up once. This chain joins TRBV6-2 or TRBV6-3 and TRBJ2-5; TRBD1 matches 10 bases. The CDR3 contains 16 residues. CDR1 is MNHEY and CDR2 is SVGEGT in the germline V gene. V lost 5 bases, J lost 2 bases, and 8 bases stayed unmatched. CDR3 DNA: TGTGCCAGCAGTAAGGGGGGGACAGGGGCTCAAGAGACCCAGTACTTC. Encoded protein: CASSKGGTGAQETQYF.

This clone was seen only a few times. The chain joins TRBV5-4 to TRBJ1-3, with D uncertain. Trimming removed 0 bases at V and 0 bases at J, with 16 bases between. Germline loops: CDR1 SGHNT, CDR2 YYREEE (reference sequence). The CDR3 runs to 18 residues. The CDR3 nucleotides read TGTGCCAGCAGCTTGGGGGAGGTGACGTACAGCTCTGGAAACACCATATATTTT. Translation: CASSLGEVTYSSGNTIYF.

The chain employs TRBV19 and TRBJ2-5; 7 bases are shared with TRBD1. The germline V gene has CDR1 LNHDA and CDR2 SQIVND (reference sequence). The CDR3 is made up of 12 amino acids. The junction had 6 bases not matched to a gene; V was cut back by 3 bases and J by 11 bases. The CDR3 DNA reads TGTGCCAGTAGTATTAGTGGACAGGCACAGTACTTC. This codes for CASSISGQAQYF. Supplemented by reference TRBV19 and TRBJ2-5, the full variable domain reads DGGITQSPKYLFRKEGQNVTLSCEQNLNHDAMYWYRQDPGQGLRLIYYSQIVNDFQKGDIAEGYSVSREKKESFPLTVTSAQKNPTAFYLCASSISGQAQYFGPGTRLLVL.

The chain carries TRBV6-2 or TRBV6-3 and TRBJ1-1, with a tentative D call TRBD1 (5 bases). V was pared by 4 bases and J by 11 bases, with 20 bases between. The CDR3 loop spans 14 amino acids. CDR1 and CDR2 (germline): MNHEY, SVGEGT. CDR3 DNA sequence: TGTGCCAGCAGTTCCCGACAGAGACCCGGTGGTGCTTTCTTT. Translation: CASSSRQRPGGAFF.

The genes are TRBV5-8 and TRBJ1-3; TRBD1 matches 10 bases. Germline V lookup: CDR1 SGHTS, CDR2 YDEGEE. The CDR3 runs to 16 residues. V shed 1 base, J shed 4 bases, and the junction held 5 bases outside the gene matches. CDR3 residues: CASSLRGQGPGNTIYF. In nucleotides, the CDR3 is TGTGCCAGCAGCTTGAGGGGACAGGGGCCGGGAAACACCATATATTTT.

As regards this clone: The junction shows a germline mismatch at one end, possibly a read error. The genes are TRBV7-7 and TRBJ2-1; D might be TRBD2 (6 bases). The CDR3 runs to 15 residues. Germline assignment: CDR1 SSHAT and CDR2 FNYEAQ (reference sequence). CDR3 DNA: TGTGCTAGCAGCTTAGAGTGGGGGGCCTACAATGAGCAGTTCTTC. This translates into CASSLEWGAYNEQFF.

The rearrangement links TRBV7-2 to TRBJ1-4; perhaps TRBD1 as D (5 bases). The germline V gene encodes CDR1 SGHTA and CDR2 FQGNSA. The CDR3 contains 14 residues. Trimming removed 3 bases from V and 5 bases from J, with 10 bases in between. CDR3 sequence (DNA): TGTGCCAGCAGCTTGGGACGGGGGAATGAAAAACTGTTTTTT. Translating gives CASSLGRGNEKLFF.

This sequence joins TRBV5-1 and TRBJ1-6; D uncertain. The V and J ends lost 4 bases and 14 bases respectively, with 16 bases between them. The germline V gene has CDR1 SGHRS and CDR2 YFSETQ. This CDR3 region has 13 residues. DNA of the CDR3: TGCGCCAGCAGCGGAGATCCGTCTCTCACCCTCCACTTT. Translation gives CASSGDPSLTLHF. Full variable domain (missing parts from reference TRBV5-1 and TRBJ1-6): KAGVTQTPRYLIKTRGQQVTLSCSPISGHRSVSWYQQTPGQGLQFLFEYFSETQRNKGNFPGRFSGRQFSNSRSEMNVSTLELGDSALYLCASSGDPSLTLHFGNGTRLTVT.